Listed below are T cell receptor beta chains from one sample, sequenced in a study of T-cell memory formation after mild COVID-19. TCRdb passed the 5' RACE reads through MiXCR, listing each CDR3 protein once. The sample carries tens of thousands of distinct CDR3 sequences, 9.5% to 15% recorded once. Sequencing was performed on PBMCs or a T cell subset sorted from them (not recorded which). These receptors were collected from a young man who had mild COVID-19 (a few samples of this study predate the infection). Cell type and time point are not known. Each CDR3 is given with its conserved first and last residue. The D gene is left open where the match is weak. Not every row has a clone size; where given, it reads once, few, many or a size class.

cdr3_nt: TGTGCCAGCAGTTATTCCCCGTTCGAGCAGTACTTC
cdr3_aa: CASSYSPFEQYF
clone_size: few
d_call: .
v_call: TRBV6-2/TRBV6-3
j_call: TRBJ2-7

cdr3_nt: TGTGCCAGCAGTTATCAGGACAATTATGGCTACACCTTC
cdr3_aa: CASSYQDNYGYTF
clone_size: .
d_call: .
v_call: TRBV6-6
j_call: TRBJ1-2

cdr3_nt: TGTGCCAGCAGCCCCAGGGTGGACATTCAGTACTTC
cdr3_aa: CASSPRVDIQYF
clone_size: .
d_call: .
v_call: TRBV7-9
j_call: TRBJ2-4

cdr3_nt: TGTGCCAGCAGTTCAGTGGTTTCCCGCTCCTACAATGAGCAGTTCTTC
cdr3_aa: CASSSVVSRSYNEQFF
clone_size: .
d_call: .
v_call: TRBV12-3/TRBV12-4
j_call: TRBJ2-1

cdr3_nt: TGTGCCAGCAGTTACCGAGACGGGAGATGGAATGAGCAGTTCTTC
cdr3_aa: CASSYRDGRWNEQFF
clone_size: .
d_call: .
v_call: TRBV6-2/TRBV6-3
j_call: TRBJ2-1

cdr3_nt: TGTGCCAGCAGGGGCTCGGGCCCAACTAATGAAAAACTGTTTTTT
cdr3_aa: CASRGSGPTNEKLFF
clone_size: medium-sized
d_call: .
v_call: TRBV12-3/TRBV12-4
j_call: TRBJ1-4

cdr3_nt: TGTGCCAGCAGTTTAATTAGGGCTGAAGCTTTCTTT
cdr3_aa: CASSLIRAEAFF
clone_size: few
d_call: .
v_call: TRBV12-3/TRBV12-4
j_call: TRBJ1-1

cdr3_nt: TGTGCCAGCAGCGCCGCTGGGACAGGGATTGAAAAACTGTTTTTT
cdr3_aa: CASSAAGTGIEKLFF
clone_size: .
d_call: TRBD1
v_call: TRBV9
j_call: TRBJ1-4

cdr3_nt: TGCGCCAGCAGCCCGAACCAGGGACAGGCCACAGATACGCAGTATTTT
cdr3_aa: CASSPNQGQATDTQYF
clone_size: few
d_call: TRBD1
v_call: TRBV4-1
j_call: TRBJ2-3

cdr3_nt: TGCGCCAGCAGCCAAGAGCTAGCGGGGGAAGGCAATGAGCAGTTCTTC
cdr3_aa: CASSQELAGEGNEQFF
clone_size: many
d_call: TRBD2
v_call: TRBV4-3
j_call: TRBJ2-1

cdr3_nt: TGTGCCTGGAGTGTAGGGGTAAGCACTGAAGCTTTCTTT
cdr3_aa: CAWSVGVSTEAFF
clone_size: few
d_call: .
v_call: TRBV30
j_call: TRBJ1-1

cdr3_nt: TGTGCCAGCAGCGTATCCGGCGGATTGACGTCTCGGGATACGCAGTATTTT
cdr3_aa: CASSVSGGLTSRDTQYF
clone_size: many
d_call: .
v_call: TRBV9
j_call: TRBJ2-3

cdr3_nt: TGCGCCAGCAGCGCCCCGGGCTCAGATACGCAGTATTTT
cdr3_aa: CASSAPGSDTQYF
clone_size: few
d_call: .
v_call: TRBV5-1
j_call: TRBJ2-3

cdr3_nt: TGTGCCAGCAGTTTAGGGGATTTAGGCGAGCAGTACTTC
cdr3_aa: CASSLGDLGEQYF
clone_size: many
d_call: .
v_call: TRBV12-3/TRBV12-4
j_call: TRBJ2-7

cdr3_nt: TGCGCCAGCAGACCGCGGGGGGCCGGCACAGATACGCAGTATTTT
cdr3_aa: CASRPRGAGTDTQYF
clone_size: few
d_call: TRBD2
v_call: TRBV4-1
j_call: TRBJ2-3

cdr3_nt: TGTGCCAGCAGTTTGGCAGATACGCAGTATTTT
cdr3_aa: CASSLADTQYF
clone_size: few
d_call: .
v_call: TRBV12-3/TRBV12-4
j_call: TRBJ2-3

cdr3_nt: TGCGCCAGCAGCTTTGAGGTATCTAGCACAGATACGCAGTATTTT
cdr3_aa: CASSFEVSSTDTQYF
clone_size: many
d_call: .
v_call: TRBV5-1
j_call: TRBJ2-3

cdr3_nt: TGTGCCAGCAGGACAGAGGCCCTCTCCTACGAGCAGTACTTC
cdr3_aa: CASRTEALSYEQYF
clone_size: .
d_call: .
v_call: TRBV5-5
j_call: TRBJ2-7

cdr3_nt: TGTGCCAGCAGTTTTTGGGGAACAGGGAACACTGAAGCTTTCTTT
cdr3_aa: CASSFWGTGNTEAFF
clone_size: few
d_call: .
v_call: TRBV12-3/TRBV12-4
j_call: TRBJ1-1

cdr3_nt: TGTGCTAGGACCTCGGGACAGGGGCTCTATGGCTACACCTTC
cdr3_aa: CARTSGQGLYGYTF
clone_size: few
d_call: TRBD1
v_call: TRBV12-5
j_call: TRBJ1-2

cdr3_nt: TGTGCCAGCAGCTTACTTTCCGGGGACACTGAAGCTTTCTTT
cdr3_aa: CASSLLSGDTEAFF
clone_size: many
d_call: .
v_call: TRBV7-2
j_call: TRBJ1-1

cdr3_nt: TGCGCCAGCAGCTTGCGCGGACAGGGGGCTAGCACCGGGGAGCTGTTTTTT
cdr3_aa: CASSLRGQGASTGELFF
clone_size: .
d_call: TRBD1
v_call: TRBV5-1
j_call: TRBJ2-2

cdr3_nt: TGCGCCAGCAGCCATGCCAGCTCCTACAATGAGCAGTTCTTC
cdr3_aa: CASSHASSYNEQFF
clone_size: few
d_call: .
v_call: TRBV4-1
j_call: TRBJ2-1

cdr3_nt: TGTGCCAGCAGCTTAACAGGGGCGGAGTACGAGCAGTACTTC
cdr3_aa: CASSLTGAEYEQYF
clone_size: .
d_call: TRBD1
v_call: TRBV7-9
j_call: TRBJ2-7

cdr3_nt: TGTGCCAGCAGCTTGTCAACCCGGGACGGAGCCTATAGCAATCAGCCCCAGCATTTT
cdr3_aa: CASSLSTRDGAYSNQPQHF
clone_size: few
d_call: .
v_call: TRBV7-6
j_call: TRBJ1-5

cdr3_nt: TGTGCCAGCAGCCCCGCCCGTCGGGATAGGGACAATGAGCAGTTCTTC
cdr3_aa: CASSPARRDRDNEQFF
clone_size: .
d_call: .
v_call: TRBV7-3
j_call: TRBJ2-1

cdr3_nt: TGTGCCAGCAGTTACTCTCTGGGCTACTACGAGCAGTACTTC
cdr3_aa: CASSYSLGYYEQYF
clone_size: few
d_call: .
v_call: TRBV6-5
j_call: TRBJ2-7

cdr3_nt: TGTGCCAGCAGTTCTCCCCCTGGCGATCATGGCAATCAGCCCCAGCATTTT
cdr3_aa: CASSSPPGDHGNQPQHF
clone_size: few
d_call: .
v_call: TRBV6-2/TRBV6-3
j_call: TRBJ1-5

cdr3_nt: TGTGCCACCAGCAGAGATAGGGCCCCGGCCGGGGAGCTGTTTTTT
cdr3_aa: CATSRDRAPAGELFF
clone_size: .
d_call: .
v_call: TRBV15
j_call: TRBJ2-2

cdr3_nt: TGCAGTGCTAGACGATCCCTAGAATACAAGGGTATAGCTTTCTTT
cdr3_aa: CSARRSLEYKGIAFF
clone_size: .
d_call: .
v_call: TRBV20-1
j_call: TRBJ1-1

cdr3_nt: TGCAGTGCCACACCCATCCCGGGACAGGTCGAGGATGAGCAGTTCTTC
cdr3_aa: CSATPIPGQVEDEQFF
clone_size: .
d_call: TRBD1
v_call: TRBV20-1
j_call: TRBJ2-1

cdr3_nt: TGTGCCAGCAGTTTTGGGAGACCGGACAGTAACACCATATATTTT
cdr3_aa: CASSFGRPDSNTIYF
clone_size: few
d_call: .
v_call: TRBV12-3/TRBV12-4
j_call: TRBJ1-3

cdr3_nt: TGCAGCGTTGAATTGGTCGGAGACACTGAAGCTTTCTTT
cdr3_aa: CSVELVGDTEAFF
clone_size: few
d_call: .
v_call: TRBV29-1
j_call: TRBJ1-1

cdr3_nt: TGTGCCAGCAGCGTAGGGCGTGGCGGGGGTTCCTACAATGAGCAGTTCTTC
cdr3_aa: CASSVGRGGGSYNEQFF
clone_size: few
d_call: TRBD2
v_call: TRBV9
j_call: TRBJ2-1

cdr3_nt: TGCGCCAGCAGCCCTGGAGAGGTGGGTGAGCAGTTCTTC
cdr3_aa: CASSPGEVGEQFF
clone_size: .
d_call: .
v_call: TRBV5-1
j_call: TRBJ2-1

cdr3_nt: TGCGCCAGCAGCCAGGGAGGGAATGAGCAGTTCTTC
cdr3_aa: CASSQGGNEQFF
clone_size: many
d_call: TRBD2
v_call: TRBV4-1
j_call: TRBJ2-1

cdr3_nt: TGTGCCAGCAGCTTCGGGACAGGGGGCGCAGATACGCAGTATTTT
cdr3_aa: CASSFGTGGADTQYF
clone_size: .
d_call: TRBD1
v_call: TRBV9
j_call: TRBJ2-3

cdr3_nt: TGCAGCGCGGTATCGTCCGGGGCTTCGAATGAGCAGTTCTTC
cdr3_aa: CSAVSSGASNEQFF
clone_size: .
d_call: .
v_call: TRBV29-1
j_call: TRBJ2-1

cdr3_nt: TGTGCCAGCAGCTTCCGGCGAGACAGCTTTAACACCGGGGAGCTGTTTTTT
cdr3_aa: CASSFRRDSFNTGELFF
clone_size: few
d_call: .
v_call: TRBV5-6
j_call: TRBJ2-2

cdr3_nt: TGCGCCAGCAGCCAAGAATTGGGGGACAATGAGCAGTTCTTC
cdr3_aa: CASSQELGDNEQFF
clone_size: few
d_call: .
v_call: TRBV4-1
j_call: TRBJ2-1

cdr3_nt: TGTGCCAGCGGACCATCGGGGGCAGCTTGGGCTTTCTTT
cdr3_aa: CASGPSGAAWAFF
clone_size: .
d_call: .
v_call: TRBV6-5
j_call: TRBJ1-1

cdr3_nt: TGTGCCAGCAGAGGGTCAGGCACTGAAGCTTTCTTT
cdr3_aa: CASRGSGTEAFF
clone_size: .
d_call: .
v_call: TRBV2
j_call: TRBJ1-1

cdr3_nt: TGTGCCAGCAGCGTGGGACAGGCCTTGCTCACAGATACGCAGTATTTT
cdr3_aa: CASSVGQALLTDTQYF
clone_size: once
d_call: TRBD1
v_call: TRBV9
j_call: TRBJ2-3

cdr3_nt: TGTGCCAGCAGCTTAACCCAAAGCTCCTATAATTCACCCCTCCACTTT
cdr3_aa: CASSLTQSSYNSPLHF
clone_size: few
d_call: .
v_call: TRBV7-8
j_call: TRBJ1-6

cdr3_nt: TGTGCCAGCAGTTTAGGGGCCAGGAGGAAAGAGACCCAGTACTTC
cdr3_aa: CASSLGARRKETQYF
clone_size: many
d_call: .
v_call: TRBV28
j_call: TRBJ2-5

cdr3_nt: TGTGCCAGCAGCCCCACAGGGGGCGGTGCTACAGATACGCAGTATTTT
cdr3_aa: CASSPTGGGATDTQYF
clone_size: few
d_call: TRBD1
v_call: TRBV7-3
j_call: TRBJ2-3

cdr3_nt: TGTGCCAGCCGGGACAGCGACACCGGGGAGCTGTTTTTT
cdr3_aa: CASRDSDTGELFF
clone_size: few
d_call: TRBD1
v_call: TRBV25-1
j_call: TRBJ2-2

cdr3_nt: TGCAGCGTTTCAGGGAACTCCTACGAGCAGTACTTC
cdr3_aa: CSVSGNSYEQYF
clone_size: .
d_call: .
v_call: TRBV29-1
j_call: TRBJ2-7

cdr3_nt: TGTGCCAGCAGCTTAACACAGATAAACACTGAAGCTTTCTTT
cdr3_aa: CASSLTQINTEAFF
clone_size: few
d_call: .
v_call: TRBV7-9
j_call: TRBJ1-1

cdr3_nt: TGTGCCAGCAGCCCCCCAGAGTCCTACGAGCAGTACTTC
cdr3_aa: CASSPPESYEQYF
clone_size: few
d_call: .
v_call: TRBV7-9
j_call: TRBJ2-7

cdr3_nt: TGTGCCAGCAGTTTATCCCCCGGGGGGCGCGAGGAGACCCAGTACTTC
cdr3_aa: CASSLSPGGREETQYF
clone_size: many
d_call: .
v_call: TRBV27
j_call: TRBJ2-5

cdr3_nt: TGCGCCAGCAGCTCGACAGGGGATCAGCCCCAGCATTTT
cdr3_aa: CASSSTGDQPQHF
clone_size: many
d_call: TRBD1
v_call: TRBV5-1
j_call: TRBJ1-5

cdr3_nt: TGCGCCAGCAGCTGGGGACAGGGGCAACGGGAGCAGTTCTTC
cdr3_aa: CASSWGQGQREQFF
clone_size: few
d_call: TRBD1
v_call: TRBV5-1
j_call: TRBJ2-1

cdr3_nt: TGTGCCAGCAGTTTGGGACTAGCCGGTGAGCAGTACTTC
cdr3_aa: CASSLGLAGEQYF
clone_size: .
d_call: TRBD2
v_call: TRBV27
j_call: TRBJ2-7